The 28 T cell receptor beta chains in this list originate from one sample, sequenced in a study of T cell changes during pregnancy in multiple sclerosis. This table comes from immunoSEQ multiplex PCR, and its TCRdb copy is limited to in-frame clones, with some not included. This sample has 58,000 or so clones, with 80% to 90% found just once. The starting material was CD4+ T cells from peripheral blood mononuclear cells, obtained in the third trimester of pregnancy. These receptors were obtained from a female donor with multiple sclerosis, enrolled in a pregnancy study.

The J gene is TRBJ2-3, the V gene TRBV7-9; TRBD2 agrees at 9 bases. In germline, CDR1 is SEHNR, CDR2 FQNEAQ (reference sequence). The V gene end was trimmed by 7 bases and the J gene end by 2 bases; junction bases not matched to a gene: 10. The CDR3 has 16 residues. CDR3 protein: CASTPLAGSYTDTQYF. The CDR3 DNA reads TGTGCCAGCACCCCTCTAGCGGGATCCTACACAGATACGCAGTATTTT.

This clone was counted once. The rearrangement links TRBV5-1 to TRBJ2-7; D ambiguous. Germline CDR1 SGHRS, CDR2 YFSETQ. Between the trimmed V and J ends, which lost 0 bases and 3 bases, there was a span of 13 bases. There are 15 residues in the CDR3. This chain's CDR3 is CASSLACLYGYEQYF. The CDR3 DNA follows: TGCGCCAGCAGCTTGGCTTGTTTGTACGGCTACGAGCAGTACTTC.

This clone was seen once. The junction and the germline gene differ at one end; a read error may be behind it. CDR3 sequence: CASSTGTDSYYDYTF. For the CDR3, the DNA is TGTGCCAGCAGCACTGGGACTGACTCTTACTATGACTACACCTTC. This chain joins TRBV4-2 and TRBJ1-2; D is perhaps TRBD1 (5 bases). CDR1 LGHNA and CDR2 YNFKEQ come from the germline V gene. The CDR3 is made up of 15 amino acids.

The V gene is TRBV29-1, the J gene TRBJ1-1; D may be TRBD1 (6 bases). Germline lookup yields CDR1 SQVTM and CDR2 ANQGSEA. The CDR3 is 10 residues long. The V end lost 6 bases, the J end lost 8 bases, and 10 bases lay between the germline ends. CDR3 loop: CSVSGTEAFF. CDR3 nucleotide sequence: TGCAGCGTGTCCGGGACAGAAGCTTTCTTT.

The chain couples TRBV5-5 to TRBJ2-7, with 7 bases matching TRBD2. The CDR3 sequence is 15 residues long. The V and J ends lost 4 bases and 0 bases, in that order; junction bases with no gene match: 7. In germline, CDR1 is SGHKS, CDR2 YYEKEE (reference sequence). Here the CDR3 DNA reads TGTGCCAGCAGCCTGGGGCTAGCGGACTCCTACGAGCAGTACTTC. It specifies CASSLGLADSYEQYF.

The J gene is TRBJ2-7, the V gene TRBV11-3; D perhaps matches TRBD1 (6 bases). V lost 5 bases and J lost 0, with 14 bases in between. The germline V gene encodes CDR1 SGHNT and CDR2 YENEEA. The CDR3 extends over 15 amino acids. In DNA form, the CDR3 reads TGTGCCAGCAGCCGAGGGCAGGGGTTCTCCTACGAGCAGTACTTC. This encodes CASSRGQGFSYEQYF.

V is TRBV9 and J is TRBJ2-1; 9 bases are a match to TRBD2. Per the germline V gene, CDR1 is SGDLS and CDR2 is YYNGEE. This CDR3 region has 16 residues. Trimming removed 0 bases from V and 4 bases from J; junction bases left unmatched: 5. Here the CDR3 DNA reads TGTGCCAGCAGCGTAGGATCCGCGGGGGGGTACAATGAGCAGTTCTTC. Amino acids: CASSVGSAGGYNEQFF.

This chain uses TRBV11-2 with TRBJ2-5; TRBD1 might be the D (6 bases). Between the trimmed V and J ends, which lost 5 bases and 2 bases, there was a span of 9 bases. The CDR3 runs 13 residues. Germline-derived CDR1 and CDR2 are SGHAT and FQNNGV. The CDR3 here is CASSRTVQETQYF. The CDR3 DNA reads as TGTGCCAGCAGCCGGACAGTACAAGAGACCCAGTACTTC.

The CDR3 loop is CASSQEELSGSPLHF. The CDR3 region has the DNA TGTGCCAGCAGCCAAGAGGAACTTTCGGGTTCACCCCTCCACTTT. The chain is built from TRBV16 and TRBJ1-6; D call uncertain. Between the trimmed V and J ends, which lost 2 bases and 9 bases, there was a span of 14 bases. Germline V gene sequence: CDR1 KGHSY, CDR2 FQNENV. CDR3 length: 15 residues.

V is TRBV12-5 and J is TRBJ2-7; the match to TRBD1 covers 7 bases. CDR3 size: 15 residues. CDR1 is LGHNT and CDR2 is FRNRAP in the germline V gene. V trimming: 1 base; J trimming: 0 bases; junction bases outside the gene matches: 3. The CDR3 loop reads CASGLGDSYSYEQYF. CDR3 DNA: TGTGCTAGTGGTTTGGGGGACAGTTACTCCTACGAGCAGTACTTC.

The J gene is TRBJ2-1, the V gene TRBV9, with D possibly matching TRBD1 (6 bases). The germline V gene has CDR1 SGDLS and CDR2 YYNGEE. The V end was cut by 0 bases, the J end by 9 bases, with 19 bases between. The CDR3 sequence is 16 residues long. The CDR3 DNA is TGTGCCAGCAGCGTAGGATTAGGGACAACGAATAGTGAGCAGTTCTTC. Translated: CASSVGLGTTNSEQFF.

V gene TRBV21-1 combines with J gene TRBJ2-3; TRBD2 is the table's D call, not checked against the DNA. TRBV21-1 is described as a pseudogene. The CDR3 sequence is 16 residues long. This chain's CDR3 is CASSKGEVTSTDTQYF. DNA for the CDR3: TGTGCCAGCAGCAAAGGAGAGGTGACTAGCACAGATACGCAGTATTTT.

This rearrangement joins TRBV6-5 to TRBJ1-1, with 8 nucleotides matching TRBD1. Looked up from germline, CDR1 is MNHEY and CDR2 is SVGAGI. The CDR3 runs 14 residues. V gave up 6 bases and J gave up 0 bases; unmatched junction bases: 3. For the CDR3, the DNA is TGTGCCAGCAGGATCAGGGGGCTGAACACTGAAGCTTTCTTT. Amino acid sequence: CASRIRGLNTEAFF.

This chain uses TRBV5-1 with TRBJ1-4, with 7 bases matching TRBD1. Germline V gene lookup returns CDR1 SGHRS and CDR2 YFSETQ. The CDR3 extends over 15 amino acids. The J segment lost 7 bases and the V segment lost 4 bases, leaving 10 bases of the junction unmatched. CDR3 amino acids: CASSGTTGVSEKLFF. In nucleotides, the CDR3 is TGCGCCAGCAGCGGTACCACAGGGGTTTCTGAAAAACTGTTTTTT. Supplemented by reference TRBV5-1 and TRBJ1-4, the full variable domain reads KAGVTQTPRYLIKTRGQQVTLSCSPISGHRSVSWYQQTPGQGLQFLFEYFSETQRNKGNFPGRFSGRQFSNSRSEMNVSTLELGDSALYLCASSGTTGVSEKLFFGSGTQLSVL.

CDR3 residues: CASSLALLRDSSYEQYF. CDR3 DNA: TGTGCCAGCAGCTTAGCGTTATTGCGGGACAGCTCCTACGAGCAGTACTTC. The rearrangement links TRBV7-9 to TRBJ2-7, with D perhaps TRBD1 (7 bases). CDR3 length: 17 residues. Looked up from germline, CDR1 is SEHNR and CDR2 is FQNEAQ (reference sequence). Trimming removed 0 bases at V and 0 bases at J, with 15 bases between.

V and J are TRBV19 and TRBJ2-2, with a possible D match to TRBD1 (6 bases). Germline V gene data show CDR1 as LNHDA and CDR2 as SQIVND (reference sequence). The V end was cut by 7 bases, the J end by 4 bases, with 10 bases between. This CDR3 has 13 amino acids. The CDR3 DNA reads TGTGCCAGTAACAGGGACACCACCGGGGAGCTGTTTTTT. This translates into CASNRDTTGELFF. Combining the CDR3 with reference TRBV19 and TRBJ2-2 gives the whole variable domain DGGITQSPKYLFRKEGQNVTLSCEQNLNHDAMYWYRQDPGQGLRLIYYSQIVNDFQKGDIAEGYSVSREKKESFPLTVTSAQKNPTAFYLCASNRDTTGELFFGEGSRLTVL.

Only one count was recorded for this clone. V gene TRBV14 combines with J gene TRBJ2-2; D unresolved. CDR1 SGHDN and CDR2 FVKESK come from the germline V gene. V dropped 3 bases and J dropped 7 bases, with 9 bases sitting between them. The CDR3 runs 13 residues. CDR3 in DNA: TGTGCCAGCAGCCACGATGGCCACGGGGAGCTGTTTTTT. Its translation: CASSHDGHGELFF.

The chain uses TRBV30 and TRBJ2-1, with D unresolved. This CDR3 has 17 residues. CDR1 is GTSNPN, CDR2 SVGIG, per germline (reference sequence). V was shortened by 0 bases and J by 0 bases, with 15 bases between the two germline ends. The CDR3 reads CAWSVFWATSSYNEQFF. CDR3 bases: TGTGCCTGGAGTGTATTTTGGGCGACCAGCTCCTACAATGAGCAGTTCTTC.

V gene TRBV19 combines with J gene TRBJ2-2; 8 positions match TRBD1. V lost 6 bases and J lost 3; bases outside the gene matches: 3. The germline V gene has CDR1 LNHDA and CDR2 SQIVND (reference sequence). The length of the CDR3 is 14 residues. The chain's CDR3 is CASRIQGDTGELFF. In nucleotides, the CDR3 is TGTGCCAGTAGGATACAGGGGGACACCGGGGAGCTGTTTTTT.

The rearrangement uses TRBV27 and TRBJ2-7; D is perhaps TRBD2 (5 bases). Between the trimmed V and J ends, which lost 0 bases and 7 bases, there was a span of 16 bases. CDR1 and CDR2 from the germline V gene are MNHEY and SMNVEV (reference sequence). CDR3 size: 15 residues. The CDR3 is CASSLSVSSGSEQYF. CDR3 sequence (DNA): TGTGCCAGCAGTTTATCTGTCTCGTCGGGGAGTGAGCAGTACTTC.

The chain combines TRBV7-2 with TRBJ2-5; 7 nucleotides match TRBD1. This CDR3 comprises 15 residues. V was pared by 1 base and J by 7 bases, with 9 bases of the junction left unmatched. CDR1 is SGHTA and CDR2 is FQGNSA in the germline V gene. The DNA for the CDR3 is TGTGCCAGCAGCTTAGACGTGAAGACAGGGCCGACCCAGTACTTC. Translated: CASSLDVKTGPTQYF.

CDR3 amino acids: CASSFLGVGPKNRQFF. CDR3 sequence (DNA): TGTGCCAGCAGCTTCCTCGGAGTAGGCCCTAAGAACCGACAGTTCTTC. V usage is TRBV7-3 and J usage is TRBJ2-1, with D hard to call. V dropped 3 bases and J dropped 13 bases, with 25 bases sitting between them. The CDR3 runs to 16 residues. Looked up from germline, CDR1 is SGHTA and CDR2 is FQGTGA. The full variable domain, in which reference TRBV7-3 and TRBJ2-1 provide the parts outside the CDR3, is GAGVSQTPSNKVTEKGKYVELRCDPISGHTALYWYRQSLGQGPEFLIYFQGTGAADDSGLPNDRFFAVRPEGSVSTLKIQRTERGDSAVYLCASSFLGVGPKNRQFFGPGTRLTVL.

The chain has TRBV5-6 and TRBJ1-2; D unresolved. V was clipped by 4 bases and J by 0 bases, with 7 bases between them. Germline CDR1 reads SGHDT; CDR2 reads YYEEEE. This CDR3 contains 13 residues. For the CDR3, the DNA is TGTGCCAGCAGCCAAGGAGCTAACTATGGCTACACCTTC. This codes for CASSQGANYGYTF.

This sequence joins TRBV30 and TRBJ2-5; TRBD2 might be the D (6 bases). CDR1 GTSNPN and CDR2 SVGIG come from the germline V gene (reference sequence). V was shortened by 3 bases and J by 5 bases, with 13 bases between the two germline ends. CDR3 size: 13 residues. The CDR3 DNA follows: TGTGCCTGGAGGGGGACTTTCAGGGAGACCCAGTACTTC. Translating it yields CAWRGTFRETQYF. The whole variable domain, filled in from reference TRBV30 and TRBJ2-5, reads SQTIHQWPATLVQPVGSPLSLECTVEGTSNPNLYWYRQAAGRGLQLLFYSVGIGQISSEVPQNLSASRPQDRQFILSSKKLLLSDSGFYLCAWRGTFRETQYFGPGTRLLVL.

The chain joins TRBV11-2 to TRBJ1-1; a possible D gene is TRBD1 (5 bases). Trimming took off 3 bases at V and 7 bases at J, with 12 bases between the two ends. Germline V gene data show CDR1 as SGHAT and CDR2 as FQNNGV. The CDR3 loop spans 13 amino acids. DNA of the CDR3: TGTGCCAGCAGCTTCCACCTCAGGGTTGAAGCTTTCTTT. Its protein is CASSFHLRVEAFF.

This chain uses TRBV4-1 with TRBJ1-2; TRBD1 matches at 8 bases. The CDR3 runs 17 residues. V was pared by 0 bases and J by 3 bases, with 9 bases of the junction left unmatched. Per the germline V gene, CDR1 is MGHRA and CDR2 is YSYEKL. The CDR3 nucleotides read TGCGCCAGCAGCCAAGATGAAGGACAGGGAATATACTATGGCTACACCTTC. This translates into CASSQDEGQGIYYGYTF.

V is TRBV30 and J is TRBJ1-4; D possibly corresponds to TRBD1 (5 bases). This CDR3 has 15 residues. Germline CDR1 GTSNPN, CDR2 SVGIG (reference sequence). The V end was cut by 0 bases, the J end by 8 bases, with 16 bases between. The CDR3 sequence: CAWSVPEQATEKLFF. The CDR3 DNA is TGTGCCTGGAGTGTACCGGAACAGGCAACCGAAAAACTGTTTTTT. Complete variable domain (other parts from reference TRBV30 and TRBJ1-4): SQTIHQWPATLVQPVGSPLSLECTVEGTSNPNLYWYRQAAGRGLQLLFYSVGIGQISSEVPQNLSASRPQDRQFILSSKKLLLSDSGFYLCAWSVPEQATEKLFFGSGTQLSVL.

The chain joins TRBV2 to TRBJ1-2; tentatively, D is TRBD1 (6 bases). This CDR3 has 14 amino acids. The germline gives CDR1 SNHLY, CDR2 FYNNEI. Trimming removed 4 bases from V and 1 base from J, with 10 bases in between. The CDR3 loop is CASSVDRRNYGYTF. The CDR3 region has the DNA TGTGCCAGCAGTGTGGACAGACGTAACTATGGCTACACCTTC. The whole variable domain, filled in from reference TRBV2 and TRBJ1-2, reads EPEVTQTPSHQVTQMGQEVILRCVPISNHLYFYWYRQILGQKVEFLVSFYNNEISEKSEIFDDQFSVERPDGSNFTLKIRSTKLEDSAMYFCASSVDRRNYGYTFGSGTRLTVV.